This T cell receptor beta chain was observed in a study of blood T cell repertoires in COVID-19. The wider study: COVID-19 samples, acute and convalescent, were from the United States, Italy and Spain. PBMCs, B-cell-depleted T cells, or T cells were the source of the cDNA or gDNA that made up the material.

The CDR3 consists of 15 residues. V lost 2 bases and J lost 1, with 8 bases in between. Germline CDR1 reads SGHVS; CDR2 reads FQNEAQ. Original methodology: Reference gene primers were amplified, and this amplification served to estimate nucleated cell counts. Repertoires were generated with immunoSEQ multiplex PCR, while TCRdb's copy carries only in-frame clones and drops some. D and trimming come from the DNA, and the V and J calls and clone size come from that table. In the table there are 170,000 or so clones, about 83% of which are singletons. The gene calls are TRBV7-8 and TRBJ2-2; TRBD1 is a possible D gene (5 bases). Sequenced input: peripheral blood. The TCR sequence derives from a woman between 18 and 29 years old who had recovered from COVID-19. This CDR3 is CASSLFQGNTGELFF. The DNA of the CDR3 is TGTGCCAGCAGCTTATTCCAGGGGAACACCGGGGAGCTGTTTTTT.